The present entry profiles one T cell receptor (beta chain) with its context. Its antigen remains unidentified. The data are from a study of PD-L1 blockade in urothelial cancer. Study-wide background: Patients began atezolizumab, 1,200 mg intravenously every 3 weeks, in 2014. Peripheral blood specimens exhibited a median yield of around 130,000 T cells. General study findings and limits: Tumor-associated TCR clones expanded more in blood at 3 weeks in patients with durable benefit.

Here immunoSEQ multiplex PCR was the method, and the copy in TCRdb shows in-frame clones only, minus some. This sample has over 50,000 clones; 85% to 90% occur once, and the top ten carry under 3%. There were between 1 and 8 samples from each patient, taken pretreatment and on-treatment. CDR1 and CDR2 (germline): MNHNS, SASEGT. Germline trimming cut 2 bases from V and 5 bases from J; bases unmatched to any gene: 10. CDR3 length: 16 residues. The TCR originated in a man aged 50 to 59 with urothelial cancer. The chain combines TRBV6-1 with TRBJ2-3, with TRBD1 identical over 7 bases. Source: PBMCs, taken around atezolizumab (anti-PD-L1) treatment. CDR3 in amino acids: CASSEILGQAGDTQYF. CDR3 DNA sequence: TGTGCCAGCAGTGAAATTCTTGGACAGGCGGGAGATACGCAGTATTTT.